These T cell receptor beta chains were read from a single sample in a study of OX40 agonist ivuxolimab in advanced cancers. Here immunoSEQ multiplex PCR was the method, and the copy in TCRdb shows in-frame clones only, minus some. In the table there are about 64,000 clones, 80% to 90% of which are singletons. The material was CD4+ or CD8+ T cells sorted from blood, obtained in a trial of the OX40 agonist ivuxolimab. The receptors were gathered from an adult with an advanced solid tumor such as melanoma, head and neck, liver or kidney cancer. The CDR3 runs from the conserved cysteine through the conserved F or W. D genes are given only for firm matches. Size is omitted from some rows. Given values are once, few, many or a class for expanded clones.

D,J,size,V,CDR3,DNA
TRBD2,TRBJ2-2,.,TRBV6-1,CASSEFSLAGGQTGELFF,TGTGCCAGCAGTGAATTCAGCCTAGCGGGAGGGCAGACCGGGGAGCTGTTTTTT
.,TRBJ2-2,.,TRBV4-1,CASSLIGDGELFF,TGCGCCAGCAGCCTCATAGGGGACGGGGAGCTGTTTTTT
TRBD1,TRBJ2-7,.,TRBV19,CASSIDRVEQYF,TGTGCCAGTAGTATCGACAGGGTCGAGCAGTACTTC
TRBD1,TRBJ2-7,.,TRBV7-8,CASSLRGGQGERNEQYF,TGTGCCAGCAGCTTAAGGGGGGGACAGGGAGAAAGGAACGAGCAGTACTTC
TRBD2,TRBJ2-5,.,TRBV9,CASSVATSGGLQETQYF,TGTGCCAGCAGCGTAGCCACCAGCGGGGGGCTACAAGAGACCCAGTACTTC
.,TRBJ1-1,.,TRBV4-1,CASSQAYTEAFF,TGCGCCAGCAGCCAAGCGTACACTGAAGCTTTCTTT
.,TRBJ1-3,.,TRBV18,CASSPALGSGNTIYF,TGTGCCAGCTCACCCGCTCTGGGTTCTGGAAACACCATATATTTT
.,TRBJ2-7,.,TRBV28,CASSLGSASTYEQYF,TGTGCCAGCAGTTTAGGTTCGGCCAGCACCTACGAGCAGTACTTC
TRBD1,TRBJ2-2,.,TRBV27,CASSQDRVVFNGELFF,TGTGCCAGCAGCCAGGACAGGGTGGTCTTTAACGGGGAGCTGTTTTTT
TRBD1,TRBJ1-2,.,TRBV4-1,CASSHSQGARYGYTF,TGCGCCAGCAGCCACTCCCAGGGGGCTCGATATGGCTACACCTTC
.,TRBJ2-2,.,TRBV10-3,CAINGDSNTGELFF,TGTGCCATCAATGGGGATTCGAACACCGGGGAGCTGTTTTTT
TRBD1,TRBJ2-7,.,TRBV2,CASISGTGIHEQYF,TGTGCCAGCATAAGCGGGACAGGGATCCACGAGCAGTACTTC
.,TRBJ1-2,once,TRBV2,CASSEARTVIYGYTF,TGTGCCAGCAGTGAAGCCAGGACGGTAATCTATGGCTACACCTTC
.,TRBJ1-5,.,TRBV2,CASSAGPGNQPQHF,TGTGCCAGCAGTGCGGGCCCAGGAAACCAGCCCCAGCATTTT
.,TRBJ1-5,.,TRBV19,CASSIGGGRGFSPQHF,TGTGCCAGTAGTATAGGAGGGGGTCGGGGCTTCAGTCCCCAGCATTTT
TRBD2,TRBJ2-7,.,TRBV19,CASSMAGLAGAIGEQYF,TGTGCCAGTAGTATGGCCGGACTAGCGGGAGCGATAGGGGAGCAGTACTTC
TRBD2,TRBJ2-3,.,TRBV7-3,CASSVGTSGGDTQYF,TGTGCCAGCAGCGTAGGGACTAGCGGGGGAGATACGCAGTATTTT
.,TRBJ2-2,.,TRBV7-3,CASSHPDSPAGELFF,TGTGCCAGCAGCCACCCCGACAGTCCCGCCGGGGAGCTGTTTTTT
TRBD1,TRBJ1-1,.,TRBV19,CASSIPDRGTEAFF,TGTGCCAGTAGTATCCCGGACAGGGGGACTGAAGCTTTCTTT
TRBD1,TRBJ2-2,.,TRBV27,CASSRSGTGPGELFF,TGTGCCAGCAGTCGATCCGGGACAGGGCCCGGGGAGCTGTTTTTT
.,TRBJ2-5,.,TRBV5-6,CASSLGASGAEETQYF,TGTGCCAGCAGCTTGGGGGCCTCAGGGGCTGAAGAGACCCAGTACTTC
TRBD2,TRBJ2-1,.,TRBV27,CASSENSGRWNEQFF,TGTGCCAGCAGTGAAAATAGCGGGAGGTGGAATGAGCAGTTCTTC
.,TRBJ2-1,.,TRBV27,CASSLSTNNEQFF,TGTGCCAGCAGTTTATCTACAAACAATGAGCAGTTCTTC
.,TRBJ2-7,.,TRBV5-5,CASSLHRGYEQYF,TGTGCCAGCAGCTTGCACAGAGGCTACGAGCAGTACTTC
TRBD2,TRBJ2-1,.,TRBV27,CASCSSGVYNEQFF,TGTGCCAGTTGCTCTAGCGGGGTATACAATGAGCAGTTCTTC
.,TRBJ1-2,once,TRBV27,CASSSVGGSVYGYTF,TGTGCCAGCAGTTCCGTGGGGGGGTCGGTATATGGCTACACCTTC
.,TRBJ2-7,.,TRBV5-4,CASSNNLAGEQYF,TGTGCCAGCAGCAATAACTTAGCCGGCGAGCAGTACTTC
TRBD2,TRBJ2-1,.,TRBV19,CASTPGTRGYNEQFF,TGTGCCAGTACTCCGGGGACTAGGGGGTACAATGAGCAGTTCTTC
TRBD1,TRBJ2-7,.,TRBV18,CASSPPDRVEQYF,TGTGCCAGCTCACCACCGGACAGGGTCGAGCAGTACTTC
.,TRBJ2-7,.,TRBV27,CASTQGGGYEQYF,TGTGCCAGCACCCAGGGGGGGGGCTACGAGCAGTACTTC
.,TRBJ2-1,.,TRBV5-6,CASSSLGWDGGVEQFF,TGTGCCAGCAGCTCGCTCGGATGGGACGGGGGTGTTGAGCAGTTCTTC
TRBD1,TRBJ2-3,.,TRBV5-1,CASSNGQGYTDTQYF,TGCGCCAGCAGCAACGGACAGGGGTACACAGATACGCAGTATTTT
.,TRBJ2-3,.,TRBV27,CASSELKSWEVGDTQYF,TGTGCCAGCAGTGAACTAAAAAGTTGGGAGGTTGGAGATACGCAGTATTTT
.,TRBJ2-3,few,TRBV6-1,CASSESQRLFLSGSDTQYF,TGTGCCAGCAGTGAAAGCCAACGGTTGTTCCTGTCAGGGTCCGATACGCAGTATTTT
.,TRBJ2-5,.,TRBV2,CASPRQGGQETQYF,TGTGCCAGCCCCCGGCAGGGTGGACAAGAGACCCAGTACTTC
.,TRBJ1-1,.,TRBV6-1,CASSAQGGATEAFF,TGTGCCAGCAGCGCTCAGGGTGGTGCGACTGAAGCTTTCTTT
TRBD1,TRBJ1-2,.,TRBV27,CASSLNAGGDYGYTF,TGTGCCAGCAGTTTAAATGCAGGGGGCGACTATGGCTACACCTTC
.,TRBJ2-5,.,TRBV10-1,CASSEFQGGETQYF,TGCGCCAGCAGTGAGTTTCAGGGGGGAGAGACCCAGTACTTC
TRBD2,TRBJ2-3,.,TRBV4-1,CASSQDSLAGSTDTQYF,TGCGCCAGCAGCCAAGATAGTCTAGCGGGTAGCACAGATACGCAGTATTTT
.,TRBJ2-1,.,TRBV7-3,CASSALLSPYNEQFF,TGTGCCAGCAGCGCCCTACTGTCTCCCTACAATGAGCAGTTCTTC
TRBD1,TRBJ2-7,once,TRBV11-2,CASSLQGEEQYF,TGTGCCAGCAGCCTCCAGGGGGAAGAGCAGTACTTC
.,TRBJ2-3,once,TRBV27,CASSSVDTQYF,TGTGCCAGCAGTTCCGTAGATACGCAGTATTTT
TRBD1,TRBJ2-2,.,TRBV19,CASSWSGGFRELFF,TGTGCCAGTAGTTGGTCAGGGGGCTTCCGGGAGCTGTTTTTT
.,TRBJ1-1,.,TRBV6-1,CASSEGWLGTEAFF,TGTGCCAGCAGTGAAGGGTGGTTGGGGACTGAAGCTTTCTTT
.,TRBJ2-3,.,TRBV19,CASSIAGVDTQYF,TGTGCCAGTAGTATAGCAGGCGTTGATACGCAGTATTTT
.,TRBJ1-1,.,TRBV6-5,CASSSIRDTEAFF,TGTGCCAGCAGTTCCATCCGGGACACTGAAGCTTTCTTT
.,TRBJ1-2,once,TRBV11-1,CASSLLGPGGYTF,TGTGCCAGCAGCTTGTTGGGGCCAGGTGGCTACACCTTC
TRBD1,TRBJ1-2,.,TRBV27,CASSPGTGGNGYTF,TGTGCCAGCAGTCCGGGGACAGGGGGGAATGGCTACACCTTC